Shown below are 32 T cell receptor beta chains from a single sample sequenced in a study of T-cell reconstitution after alpha-beta-depleted transplantation in children. Unique molecular identifiers were incorporated when the TCRbeta library was constructed. One entry per CDR3 protein, called by TCRdb with MiXCR from the PCR reads. This repertoire shows about 640,000 distinct CDR3 sequences, around 16% found once; its top ten account for approximately 1%. Specimen: PBMCs from the stem cell graft donor, collected from the stem cell graft. The receptors originated from a human donor who donated a stem cell graft to a child with acute myeloid leukemia.

There are many counts of this clonotype. The gene calls are TRBV6-1 and TRBJ2-7; no definite D call. The CDR3 extends over 11 amino acids. The germline gives CDR1 MNHNS, CDR2 SASEGT. Trimming removed 10 bases at V and 3 bases at J, with 10 bases between. CDR3 sequence (DNA): TGTGCCACCGAACTTGGCTACGAGCAGTACGTC. It is translated as CATELGYEQYV.

The chain uses TRBV12-3 or TRBV12-4 and TRBJ2-7, with 8 bases matching TRBD2. The length of the CDR3 is 14 residues. V was clipped by 6 bases and J by 2 bases; unmatched bases: 6. The CDR3, as DNA: TGTGCCAGCAGCCTTGGTAGCGGGGCCTACGAGCAGTACTTC. This encodes CASSLGSGAYEQYF.

This clonotype was recorded at least ten times. The gene calls are TRBV12-3 or TRBV12-4 and TRBJ1-5, with D unresolved. The V end was cut by 3 bases, the J end by 0 bases, with 15 bases between. The CDR3 loop spans 17 amino acids. This CDR3 is CASSLGSRMGSNQPQHF. CDR3 DNA: TGTGCCAGCAGTTTGGGGTCACGGATGGGTAGCAATCAGCCCCAGCATTTT.

This clonotype was counted ten times or more. V usage is TRBV29-1 and J usage is TRBJ1-1, with 7 bases identical to TRBD1. CDR3 size: 14 residues. V gave up 7 bases and J gave up 6 bases; unmatched junction bases: 14. Germline CDR1 reads SQVTM; CDR2 reads ANQGSEA. CDR3 nucleotide sequence: TGCAGCGCTCTGGACAGGTCAGAAAGTGCTGAAGCTTTCTTT. It specifies CSALDRSESAEAFF.

In this sample, this clonotype turned up many times. No DNA is shown, since the ends of the CDR3 on it are uncertain; the CDR3 is the one TCRdb lists. The chain joins TRBV6-5 to TRBJ1-1; no DNA check was done on the table's D call, TRBD1. The CDR3 extends over 12 residues, inclusive of both ends. CDR1 and CDR2 (germline): MNHEY, SVGAGI. The CDR3 sequence is CASSSSGPEAFF.

This clonotype showed up many times. The rearrangement links TRBV12-3 or TRBV12-4 to TRBJ2-7; 7 bases fit TRBD1. V lost 5 bases and J lost 5; bases outside the gene matches: 3. This CDR3 has 12 residues. The CDR3 bases are TGTGCCAGCAGTCAAGGGGGCAACGAGCAGTACGTC. It codes for CASSQGGNEQYV.

This clonotype was picked up many times. This sequence joins TRBV20-1 and TRBJ2-3; D not certain. V was cut by 2 bases and J by 0 bases, with 9 bases left in between. The CDR3 is 14 amino acids. Germline V gives CDR1 DFQATT, CDR2 SNEGSKA (reference sequence). The CDR3 spells CSARPPGSTDTQYF. The CDR3 bases are TGCAGTGCTAGACCTCCGGGTAGCACAGATACGCAGTATTTT.

V gene TRBV5-6 combines with J gene TRBJ2-3; 7 bases align to TRBD1. Germline loops: CDR1 SGHDT, CDR2 YYEEEE. The CDR3 totals 16 residues. Trimming at V came to 7 bases and at J to 0 bases, leaving 11 bases not matched to a gene. In DNA form, the CDR3 reads TGTGCCAGCCGGGAAGGGGCCAGGGGGAGCACAGATACGCAGTATTTT. Translated, it gives CASREGARGSTDTQYF.

This clonotype was observed at least ten times. The J gene is TRBJ1-1, the V gene TRBV5-5; D call uncertain. V was clipped by 0 bases and J by 11 bases, with 8 bases between them. CDR1 and CDR2 from the germline V gene are SGHKS and YYEKEE (reference sequence). The CDR3 is made up of 11 amino acids. CDR3 region: CASSLGAIAFF. The CDR3 coding sequence is TGTGCCAGCAGCTTGGGTGCTATCGCTTTCTTT.

In its sample, this clonotype was seen many times. V usage is TRBV20-1 and J usage is TRBJ2-3; D is possibly TRBD1 or TRBD2 (6 bases each). This CDR3 spans 13 amino acids. The germline gives CDR1 DFQATT, CDR2 SNEGSKA (reference sequence). Trimming left V 7 bases short and J 4 bases short, with 15 bases between. The CDR3 sequence is CSGGGTQSDTQYF. The CDR3 DNA is TGCAGTGGAGGCGGGACACAGTCAGATACGCAGTATTTT.

The chain carries TRBV7-6 and TRBJ1-1; D may be TRBD1 (6 bases). The V and J ends lost 5 bases and 4 bases respectively, with 17 bases between them. The CDR3 runs to 15 residues. The V gene's germline CDR1 is SGHVS and CDR2 FNYEAQ. CDR3 sequence reads: CASSASQGRGTEAFF. CDR3 DNA: TGTGCCAGCAGCGCCTCACAGGGTCGGGGCACTGAAGCTTTCTTT.

V is TRBV16 and J is TRBJ1-5; 9 bases agree with TRBD1. Germline V gene data show CDR1 as KGHSY and CDR2 as FQNENV. J lost 7 bases, V lost 2 bases, and 6 bases had no gene match. This CDR3 region has 15 residues. As DNA, the CDR3 is TGTGCCAGCAGCCAAGAGACAGGGGGTTTGCAGCCCCAGCATTTT. Its protein is CASSQETGGLQPQHF.

This clonotype has ten or more counts. The chain joins TRBV10-3 to TRBJ2-1, with D perhaps TRBD2 (6 bases). CDR1 is ENHRY, CDR2 SYGVKD, per germline. Trimming took 8 bases from V and 13 from J, leaving 12 bases between them. CDR3 length: 10 amino acids. The CDR3 loop is CAIGSGVQFF. The CDR3 DNA reads as TGTGCCATCGGGTCGGGGGTCCAGTTCTTC.

This clonotype came up many times. V usage is TRBV20-1 and J usage is TRBJ2-5, with 13 bases identical to TRBD2. Per the germline V gene, CDR1 is DFQATT and CDR2 is SNEGSKA (reference sequence). The CDR3 consists of 13 residues. The junction had 2 bases not matched to a gene; V was cut back by 5 bases and J by 5 bases. CDR3 sequence (DNA): TGCAGTGCTGGACTAGCGGGGGTTGAGACCCAGTACTTC. This gives the protein CSAGLAGVETQYF.

A word on this clonotype: A much more abundant neighbour one base away suggests this may be a read error. J is TRBJ2-3 and V is TRBV5-4, with D perhaps being TRBD1 or TRBD2 (5 bases each). The CDR3 extends over 16 amino acids. Germline V CDR1 and CDR2: SGHNT, YYREEE (reference sequence). With 0 bases removed from V and 2 bases from J, the gap between germline ends came to 13 bases. CDR3 in amino acids: CASSLVGPRLTDTQYF. CDR3 bases: TGTGCCAGCAGCTTGGTGGGACCCAGACTCACAGATACGCAGTATTTT.

Points on this clonotype: A much larger clone differs from this one at a single base, so this may be a read error. V and J are TRBV7-2 and TRBJ2-1, with no clear D. Trimming took off 5 bases at V and 7 bases at J, with 12 bases between the two ends. The CDR3 consists of 13 residues. Germline V gives CDR1 SGHTA, CDR2 FQGNSA. The CDR3 DNA sequence: TGTGCCAGCAGCCTAGGGAATATTAATGAGCAGTTCTTC. It codes for CASSLGNINEQFF.

This clonotype was seen a few times. The chain couples TRBV6-1 to TRBJ2-2, with D unresolved. The CDR3 runs to 13 residues. Trimming took off 8 bases at V and 0 bases at J, with 7 bases between the two ends. Germline V gives CDR1 MNHNS, CDR2 SASEGT. The CDR3 DNA reads TGTGCCAGCGGGCTGTCGAACACCGGGGAGCTGTTTTTT. Protein sequence: CASGLSNTGELFF.

The sample holds many counts of this clonotype. One end of the junction is discordant with germline, which a read error may explain. The chain is built from TRBV27 and TRBJ2-5; D possibly corresponds to TRBD1 (6 bases). This CDR3 comprises 14 residues. Germline CDR1 MNHEY, CDR2 SMNVEV (reference sequence). The CDR3 region is CASSLSKTGETQYF. As DNA, the CDR3 is TGTGCCAGCAGTCTATCCAAAACAGGGGAGACCCAGTACTTC.

This clonotype was observed a handful of times. It may be a read error: a sequence one base away is much more abundant. V gene TRBV24-1 combines with J gene TRBJ2-2; D is ambiguous. Germline V CDR1 and CDR2: KGHDR, SFDVKD. The V and J ends lost 6 bases and 3 bases respectively, with 4 bases between them. The CDR3 spans 12 residues. The CDR3 DNA sequence: TGTGCCACCAGTCTTTACACCGGGGAGCTGTTTTTT. Residues: CATSLYTGELFF.

The rearrangement links TRBV7-2 to TRBJ2-1; the match to TRBD1 covers 8 bases. This CDR3 has 17 amino acids. Germline CDR1 reads SGHTA; CDR2 reads FQGNSA. V dropped 1 base and J dropped 8; count of bases not matched to a gene: 13. The CDR3 DNA is TGTGCCAGCAGCTTAGGGGCCGGGACAGGCTTCGGCTATGAGCAGTTCTTC. Encoded protein: CASSLGAGTGFGYEQFF.

This sequence joins TRBV6-5 and TRBJ1-2; D possibly corresponds to TRBD1 (5 bases). The CDR3 spans 16 residues. Trimming shortened V by 2 bases and J by 3 bases, and 16 bases separated the two germline ends. CDR1 is MNHEY and CDR2 is SVGAGI in the germline V gene. DNA of the CDR3: TGTGCCAGCAGTTACGAACCTGTGACAGTAGACTATGGCTACACCTTC. Its protein is CASSYEPVTVDYGYTF.

This clonotype was counted between two and nine times. The chain carries TRBV7-6 and TRBJ2-3, with TRBD1 identical over 8 bases. Germline-derived CDR1 and CDR2 are SGHVS and FNYEAQ. The V and J ends lost 5 bases and 0 bases, in that order; junction bases with no gene match: 19. This CDR3 spans 20 amino acids. The CDR3 loop reads CASSERTGLSGGTSTDTQYF. CDR3 in DNA: TGTGCCAGCAGCGAGAGGACAGGGCTTTCTGGTGGAACTAGCACAGATACGCAGTATTTT. Variable domain in full (rest from reference TRBV7-6 and TRBJ2-3): GAGVSQSPRYKVTKRGQDVALRCDPISGHVSLYWYRQALGQGPEFLTYFNYEAQQDKSGLPNDRFSAERPEGSISTLTIQRTEQRDSAMYRCASSERTGLSGGTSTDTQYFGPGTRLTVL.

V and J are TRBV2 and TRBJ2-2; 9 bases fit TRBD1. The CDR3 consists of 15 residues. The V gene's germline CDR1 is SNHLY and CDR2 FYNNEI. The trim removed 4 bases at V and 3 bases at J, leaving 3 bases unmatched. The CDR3 sequence: CASSGRDRDTGELFF. The CDR3 DNA follows: TGTGCCAGCAGTGGGCGGGACAGGGACACCGGGGAGCTGTTTTTT.

V gene TRBV11-1 combines with J gene TRBJ1-6; D perhaps matches TRBD1 (6 bases). This CDR3 has 16 amino acids. Germline CDR1 is SGHAT and CDR2 is FQDESV (reference sequence). The V and J ends lost 4 bases and 7 bases respectively, with 17 bases between them. Here the CDR3 reads CASSSRTVRSNSPLHF. CDR3 DNA sequence: TGTGCCAGCAGCTCTCGGACAGTAAGGTCCAATTCACCCCTCCACTTT.

This clonotype was seen many times. The gene calls are TRBV7-2 and TRBJ2-3, with a possible D match to TRBD2 (6 bases). Germline V CDR1 and CDR2: SGHTA, FQGNSA. V lost 5 bases to trimming and J lost 1 base, with 16 bases between them. The CDR3 totals 16 residues. The CDR3 sequence is CASSEQWRGGTDTQYF. The CDR3 region has the DNA TGTGCCAGCAGCGAGCAATGGCGGGGAGGCACAGATACGCAGTATTTT.

The chain has TRBV7-9 and TRBJ1-1; weak D call: TRBD1 (6 bases). Germline V gives CDR1 SEHNR, CDR2 FQNEAQ (reference sequence). Trimming left V 4 bases short and J 0 bases short, with 12 bases between. There are 15 residues in the CDR3. Here the CDR3 DNA reads TGTGCCAGCAGCTCGTGGACAGCGTTGAACACTGAAGCTTTCTTT. Translating gives CASSSWTALNTEAFF.

A note on this clonotype: The junction differs from germline at one of its ends, possibly a read error. The gene calls are TRBV5-4 and TRBJ2-2; 12 bases map to TRBD1. Germline V gene data show CDR1 as SGHNT and CDR2 as YYREEE (reference sequence). The CDR3 totals 22 residues. The CDR3 region is CASSPQAVLRGQGARRTGELFF. As DNA, the CDR3 is TGCGCCAGCAGCCCTCAAGCGGTCTTACGGGGACAGGGGGCGCGTAGAACCGGGGAGCTGTTTTTT.

This clonotype was seen more than once but under ten times. The gene calls are TRBV12-3 or TRBV12-4 and TRBJ2-2, with D perhaps assigned TRBD1 or TRBD2 (5 bases each). The V and J ends lost 6 bases and 4 bases respectively, with 12 bases between them. The CDR3 is 14 residues long. The CDR3 nucleotides are TGTGCCAGCAGCCCCGGTGGGGGCACCGGGGAGCTGTTTTTT. Its protein is CASSPGGGTGELFF.

This clonotype was seen at least ten times. V usage is TRBV5-1 and J usage is TRBJ2-1; 7 bases are shared with TRBD2. V shed 4 bases, J shed 3 bases, and the junction held 4 bases outside the gene matches. This CDR3 has 14 residues. CDR1 is SGHRS, CDR2 YFSETQ, per germline. DNA of the CDR3: TGCGCCAGCAGCGCTGGGGACTACTACAATGAGCAGTTCTTC. Protein product: CASSAGDYYNEQFF.

This clonotype was detected ten times or more. The CDR3 spells CASSPRDSGSDIQYF. CDR3 sequence (DNA): TGTGCCAGCAGCCCTCGGGACTCCGGCTCAGACATTCAGTACTTC. V and J are TRBV9 and TRBJ2-4; D is perhaps TRBD2 (6 bases). CDR3 length: 15 amino acids. The V end was cut by 4 bases, the J end by 8 bases, with 19 bases between. The germline V gene encodes CDR1 SGDLS and CDR2 YYNGEE.

This clonotype was detected ten times or more. This sequence joins TRBV7-2 and TRBJ1-5; 7 positions agree with TRBD1. Germline lookup yields CDR1 SGHTA and CDR2 FQGNSA. Trimming took 5 bases from V and 4 from J; bases not matched to a gene: 5. CDR3 size: 14 residues. CDR3 coding DNA: TGTGCCAGCAGCCTGACAGGGCCTAATCAGCCCCAGCATTTT. Protein: CASSLTGPNQPQHF.

The chain combines TRBV5-1 with TRBJ1-1; possible D gene TRBD1, 6 bases. The CDR3 contains 15 residues. Germline CDR1 SGHRS, CDR2 YFSETQ. Trimming left V 6 bases short and J 0 bases short, with 15 bases between. The CDR3 DNA sequence: TGCGCCAGCACCTCCCTAGACAGGATGAACACTGAAGCTTTCTTT. Translated, it gives CASTSLDRMNTEAFF. Variable domain in full (rest from reference TRBV5-1 and TRBJ1-1): KAGVTQTPRYLIKTRGQQVTLSCSPISGHRSVSWYQQTPGQGLQFLFEYFSETQRNKGNFPGRFSGRQFSNSRSEMNVSTLELGDSALYLCASTSLDRMNTEAFFGQGTRLTVV.